This TCR beta chain was captured by sequencing in a study of cytomegalovirus exposure and HLA in healthy donors. This clone was seen a few times. The PCR ran on 60 Vbeta and 13 Jbeta primers. Sequencing was performed with immunoSEQ multiplex PCR; in TCRdb, only in-frame clones are kept and a portion is missing. The data contain some 150,000 clones, approximately 72% of them singletons. V lost 1 base to trimming and J lost 1 base, with 7 bases between them. CDR3 length equals 14 residues. The germline CDR1 and CDR2 sequences are MGHDK and SYGVNS. This receptor was obtained from a man aged 35-49 years in good health and CMV-seronegative. Sequenced material: PBMCs. The chain combines TRBV25-1 with TRBJ2-5; a weak D match, TRBD1 (5 bases). This CDR3 reads CASSELGAQETQYF. DNA for the CDR3: TGTGCCAGCAGTGAATTAGGGGCCCAAGAGACCCAGTACTTC.